This entry lists 26 T cell receptor beta chains sequenced from one sample in a study of blood T cells in healthy people across ages. Primed by a sample-barcoded 5' primer and a J-beta primer mix, a second PCR proceeded for 7 to 11 cycles. One entry per CDR3 protein results from TCRdb running MiXCR on the 5' RACE reads. The sample has over a million distinct CDR3 sequences; around 42% are singletons. Sequencing used blood. These receptors were obtained from a young woman in good health.

This chain joins TRBV6-5 and TRBJ2-7; D ambiguous. CDR1 and CDR2 from the germline V gene are MNHEY and SVGAGI. Trimming stripped 2 bases from V and 0 bases from J, with 5 bases between. This CDR3 comprises 13 residues. CDR3 sequence (DNA): TGTGCCAGCAGTTACGTCGGCTCCTACGAGCAGTACTTC. Its protein is CASSYVGSYEQYF.

The table lists this clonotype with a few counts. The chain has TRBV21-1 and TRBJ2-5; the table calls TRBD2, which could not be checked here. TRBV21-1 corresponds to a pseudogene. The CDR3 totals 20 residues. CDR3 nucleotide sequence: TGTGCCAGCAGCAAAAACGAGTCGACTAGCGGGAGTCGAACTAAGGAGACCCAGTACTTC. It encodes CASSKNESTSGSRTKETQYF.

This clonotype appeared a few times. This CDR3 is CASRRTSGSLEYEQYF. The CDR3 DNA reads TGTGCCAGCAGGAGGACTAGCGGGAGCTTGGAGTACGAGCAGTACTTC. The chain uses TRBV6-5 and TRBJ2-7; the match to TRBD2 covers 13 bases. CDR1 and CDR2 (germline): MNHEY, SVGAGI. This CDR3 region has 16 residues. The trim removed 6 bases at V and 4 bases at J, leaving 9 bases unmatched.

This rearrangement joins TRBV5-5 to TRBJ2-2, with D tentatively TRBD2 (6 bases). Germline lookup yields CDR1 SGHKS and CDR2 YYEKEE (reference sequence). The CDR3 loop spans 15 amino acids. Trimming left V 2 bases short and J 3 bases short, with 11 bases between. The CDR3 DNA sequence: TGTGCCAGCAGCTTTCGGGGGTACGACACCGGGGAGCTGTTTTTT. Encoded protein: CASSFRGYDTGELFF.

This chain connects TRBV12-3 or TRBV12-4 to TRBJ2-1; TRBD2 matches 8 bases. The V gene end was trimmed by 6 bases and the J gene end by 5 bases; junction bases not matched to a gene: 9. The CDR3 contains 15 residues. The CDR3 here is CASSRTSGNHNEQFF. The CDR3 DNA sequence: TGTGCCAGCAGCCGCACTAGCGGTAACCACAATGAGCAGTTCTTC.

The CDR3 protein is CASSYSSGPIYEQYF. The CDR3 DNA reads TGTGCCAGCAGTTACTCATCGGGACCGATCTACGAGCAGTACTTC. The chain has TRBV6-5 and TRBJ2-5, with D perhaps assigned TRBD1 or TRBD2 (5 bases each). The J call could be wrong; TRBJ2-7 is a better fit for the DNA end. The germline CDR1 and CDR2 sequences are MNHEY and SVGAGI. This CDR3 has 15 residues.

The chain has TRBV2 and TRBJ2-3, with TRBD2 identical over 10 bases. This CDR3 is built from 15 residues. Germline loops: CDR1 SNHLY, CDR2 FYNNEI. J was trimmed by 4 bases and V by 6 bases; bases with no gene match: 7. CDR3 DNA: TGTGCCAGCAGATACCAGCGGGGGGGTCCAGATACGCAGTATTTT. This sequence encodes CASRYQRGGPDTQYF.

V gene TRBV12-3 or TRBV12-4 combines with J gene TRBJ2-5; maybe TRBD1 (6 bases). The assigned J gene may be wrong: the sequence end matches TRBJ2-7 better. This CDR3 is 14 amino acids long. The CDR3 DNA is TGTGCCAGCACCCAAGGGGGAACACACTACGAGCAGTACTTC. Translated: CASTQGGTHYEQYF.

The V call is TRBV25-1, the J call TRBJ2-1; 7 bases are shared with TRBD2. In germline, CDR1 is MGHDK, CDR2 SYGVNS. CDR3 length: 16 residues. J lost 5 bases, V lost 4 bases, and 11 bases had no gene match. DNA for the CDR3: TGTGCCAGCAGTGCTCAACACGGGAGGCAGAACAATGAGCAGTTCTTC. This sequence encodes CASSAQHGRQNNEQFF. The full variable domain, completed using reference TRBV25-1 and TRBJ2-1, is EADIYQTPRYLVIGTGKKITLECSQTMGHDKMYWYQQDPGMELHLIHYSYGVNSTEKGDLSSESTVSRIRTEHFPLTLESARPSHTSQYLCASSAQHGRQNNEQFFGPGTRLTVL.

The chain couples TRBV25-1 to TRBJ2-5; TRBD1 matches 7 bases. The CDR3 has 16 residues. With 2 bases clipped from V and 1 base from J, the junction kept 7 bases outside the gene matches. CDR1 and CDR2 (germline): MGHDK, SYGVNS. CDR3 nucleotide sequence: TGTGCCAGCAGTGAAGCCAGGGGGACAGCCCAAGAGACCCAGTACTTC. This sequence encodes CASSEARGTAQETQYF. Together with reference TRBV25-1 and TRBJ2-5, the CDR3 gives the full variable domain: EADIYQTPRYLVIGTGKKITLECSQTMGHDKMYWYQQDPGMELHLIHYSYGVNSTEKGDLSSESTVSRIRTEHFPLTLESARPSHTSQYLCASSEARGTAQETQYFGPGTRLLVL.

This clonotype was found many times. The V gene is TRBV12-3 or TRBV12-4, the J gene TRBJ1-2; possibly TRBD1 for D (5 bases). V was cut by 4 bases and J by 4 bases, with 13 bases left in between. The CDR3 has 14 amino acids. The CDR3 coding sequence is TGTGCCAGCAGTTCCTTCTACGGGGGCTATGGCTACACCTTC. Translating gives CASSSFYGGYGYTF.

V usage is TRBV29-1 and J usage is TRBJ2-3; TRBD1 is a possible D gene (5 bases). Germline loops: CDR1 SQVTM, CDR2 ANQGSEA. V was cut by 4 bases and J by 4 bases, with 18 bases left in between. This CDR3 region has 15 residues. The CDR3 loop is CSVAWTAGWADTQYF. The CDR3, as DNA: TGCAGCGTTGCTTGGACGGCAGGGTGGGCAGATACGCAGTATTTT.

The chain carries TRBV10-3 and TRBJ1-5; D uncertain. Germline CDR1 reads ENHRY; CDR2 reads SYGVKD. The CDR3 has 14 amino acids. Trimming pared 8 bases from V and 4 bases from J, leaving 15 bases between. For the CDR3, the DNA is TGTGCCATCCGACCGGGAGCAGGAAATCAGCCCCAGCATTTT. It encodes CAIRPGAGNQPQHF.

This clonotype was found a few times. This sequence joins TRBV20-1 and TRBJ2-7, with 7 bases fitting TRBD2. With 2 bases clipped from V and 2 bases from J, the junction kept 6 bases outside the gene matches. Germline loops: CDR1 DFQATT, CDR2 SNEGSKA (reference sequence). The CDR3 has 14 residues. CDR3 amino acids: CSARSGATTYEQYF. The CDR3 region has the DNA TGCAGTGCTAGAAGCGGGGCTACTACCTACGAGCAGTACTTC.

This clonotype was found many times. The chain joins TRBV6-2 or TRBV6-3 to TRBJ2-1; TRBD1 matches at 10 bases. Germline V lookup: CDR1 MNHEY, CDR2 SVGEGT. After removal of 6 bases from V and 6 bases from J, the junction contained 2 bases not matched to a gene. The CDR3 has 13 amino acids. In nucleotides, the CDR3 is TGTGCCAGCAGCAGGACAGGGGGCAATGAGCAGTTCTTC. As protein: CASSRTGGNEQFF.

The V gene is TRBV2, the J gene TRBJ2-3, with D perhaps matching TRBD2 (6 bases). The ends were cut back, 7 bases at V and 4 bases at J, with 15 bases in the middle. Germline CDR1 is SNHLY and CDR2 is FYNNEI. CDR3 size: 14 residues. The CDR3 reads CASTWYGSADTQYF. The CDR3 DNA follows: TGTGCCAGCACATGGTACGGGAGCGCAGATACGCAGTATTTT.

This clonotype was observed a few times. The chain carries TRBV4-2 and TRBJ2-1; 12 bases are shared with TRBD2. With V trimmed by 4 bases and J by 4 bases, 11 bases remained unmatched. This CDR3 is 18 amino acids long. Germline V lookup: CDR1 LGHNA, CDR2 YNFKEQ. DNA of the CDR3: TGTGCCAGCAGCCCAAATTCGGGACTAGCGGGCAATTACAATGAGCAGTTCTTC. Translating gives CASSPNSGLAGNYNEQFF.

This chain joins TRBV5-1 and TRBJ1-2; D is perhaps TRBD1 (6 bases). Germline CDR1 is SGHRS and CDR2 is YFSETQ. V lost 3 bases, J lost 8 bases, and 20 bases lay in between. The CDR3 spans 15 residues. CDR3 amino acids: CASSWATGFRLGYTF. CDR3 nucleotides: TGCGCCAGCAGCTGGGCAACAGGGTTCCGGTTAGGCTACACCTTC.

The chain couples TRBV20-1 to TRBJ2-7; 9 bases match TRBD1. This CDR3 has 13 amino acids. V dropped 6 bases and J dropped 3; count of bases not matched to a gene: 6. CDR1 and CDR2 (germline): DFQATT, SNEGSKA (reference sequence). CDR3 region: CSAGTGQGYEQYF. DNA for the CDR3: TGCAGTGCCGGAACGGGACAGGGCTACGAGCAGTACTTC.

The chain recombines TRBV6-6 with TRBJ1-5; 7 bases align to TRBD1. The germline V gene encodes CDR1 MNHNY and CDR2 SVGAGI (reference sequence). V shed 6 bases, J shed 1 base, and the junction held 3 bases outside the gene matches. This CDR3 region has 14 residues. CDR3: CASRHRGSNQPQHF. The CDR3 nucleotides read TGTGCCAGCAGGCACAGGGGAAGCAATCAGCCCCAGCATTTT.

The chain employs TRBV12-3 or TRBV12-4 and TRBJ1-1; tentatively, D is TRBD1 (5 bases). Trimming left V 5 bases short and J 6 bases short, with 16 bases between. The CDR3 has 14 residues. The CDR3 DNA reads TGTGCCAGCAGTCCCGACGGGGGGATCTCTGAAGCTTTCTTT. Translating gives CASSPDGGISEAFF.

V usage is TRBV9 and J usage is TRBJ2-1, with TRBD2 matching 8 bases. V lost 4 bases, J lost 6 bases, and 6 bases stayed unmatched. The CDR3 extends over 14 amino acids. The germline V gene has CDR1 SGDLS and CDR2 YYNGEE. The DNA of the CDR3 is TGTGCCAGCAGCATTACCGGGACTAGCAATGAGCAGTTCTTC. It is translated as CASSITGTSNEQFF.

The J gene is TRBJ1-1, the V gene TRBV20-1; unclear D gene. The germline CDR1 and CDR2 sequences are DFQATT and SNEGSKA (reference sequence). This CDR3 contains 13 residues. The ends were cut back, 1 base at V and 6 bases at J, with 12 bases in the middle. CDR3 protein: CSARGGLWAEAFF. CDR3 DNA sequence: TGCAGTGCTAGAGGTGGGCTTTGGGCTGAAGCTTTCTTT.

The V and J genes are TRBV6-6 and TRBJ2-5, with 7 bases matching TRBD2. Germline V gives CDR1 MNHNY, CDR2 SVGAGI (reference sequence). V was clipped by 5 bases and J by 5 bases; unmatched bases: 17. The CDR3 loop spans 17 amino acids. The CDR3 DNA reads TGTGCCAGCAGTCCCAGGGAGGGAGCGGGACTCTGGGAGACCCAGTACTTC. It translates to CASSPREGAGLWETQYF.

This clonotype has a handful of counts. The gene calls are TRBV20-1 and TRBJ1-2; D is undetermined. V lost 0 bases to trimming and J lost 5 bases, with 7 bases between them. This CDR3 has 12 residues. CDR1 and CDR2 (germline): DFQATT, SNEGSKA (reference sequence). The chain's CDR3 is CSARDASYGYTF. CDR3 DNA sequence: TGCAGTGCTAGAGATGCTAGTTATGGCTACACCTTC.

This clonotype was observed a handful of times. This rearrangement joins TRBV20-1 to TRBJ2-5, with a tentative D call TRBD1 (5 bases). From germline, CDR1 is DFQATT and CDR2 SNEGSKA (reference sequence). V was cut by 3 bases and J by 9 bases, with 11 bases left in between. This CDR3 comprises 11 residues. CDR3 protein: CSASKGIAQYF. CDR3 bases: TGCAGTGCTAGTAAGGGGATCGCCCAGTACTTC.